This T cell receptor (beta chain) appears in the sequencing data of a study of CD8 T cells in ankylosing spondylitis. The V gene's germline CDR1 is SGHTA and CDR2 FQGTGA. The CDR3 consists of 14 residues. Trimming cost V 5 bases and J 3 bases, with 12 bases left between them. TCRdb re-called the 5' RACE reads through MiXCR, storing one row per CDR3 protein. This sample has fewer than 750,000 distinct CDR3 sequences, with around 20% found just once. Study-wide points: It appeared that ankylosing spondylitis blood was characterized by a TCR beta motif of under ten highly homologous variants. CD8+ cells made up the disease-linked clones, which were relatively rare in peripheral blood.

This clonotype appeared a few times. What it binds is unknown. Material: blood, either unsorted or a sorted T cell fraction (not recorded which). This receptor was taken from a male donor with ankylosing spondylitis. The chain employs TRBV7-3 and TRBJ2-3; D is uncertain. CDR3 sequence reads: CASSAHDWTDTQYF. DNA of the CDR3: TGTGCCAGCAGCGCCCACGACTGGACAGATACGCAGTATTTT.